This T cell receptor beta chain was sequenced during a study of control samples from healthy donors and cancer patients. Measured with immunoSEQ multiplex PCR; TCRdb has only the in-frame clones, and not every one. The sample contains 95,000 to 150,000 clones, over 80% of which appear only once. Germline CDR1 is KGHDR and CDR2 is SFDVKD. The V end lost 7 bases, the J end lost 4 bases, and 12 bases lay between the germline ends. The CDR3 is 13 residues long. Sequencing was carried out using PBMCs. The V gene is TRBV24-1, the J gene TRBJ1-1, with D unresolved. This receptor was taken from a man at least 80 years old with head and neck cancer. The CDR3 DNA follows: TGTGCCACCAGGAGCGGGGAGGGCACTGAAGCTTTCTTT. This codes for CATRSGEGTEAFF.